The 31 T cell receptor beta chains below all came from one sample that was sequenced in a study of blood T cell repertoires in COVID-19. The assay was immunoSEQ multiplex PCR, and TCRdb's table has in-frame clones only and misses some. The sample lists 200,000 to 300,000 clones; 85% to 95% were seen once. Input material: peripheral blood. The receptors were sampled from a man aged 25-45 years with COVID-19, enrolled during active disease.

A few counts support this clone. V is TRBV5-4 and J is TRBJ2-5; TRBD2 matches 10 bases. V was clipped by 1 base and J by 5 bases; unmatched bases: 8. The CDR3 is 16 amino acids. The germline gives CDR1 SGHNT, CDR2 YYREEE (reference sequence). The CDR3 DNA reads as TGTGCCAGCAGCTTGAAAGCGGGGGGGCCTTTGGAGACCCAGTACTTC. It is translated as CASSLKAGGPLETQYF.

The rearrangement joins TRBV9 to TRBJ2-1; TRBD1 is a possible D gene (5 bases). This CDR3 is 15 amino acids long. The germline CDR1 and CDR2 sequences are SGDLS and YYNGEE. Between the trimmed V and J ends, which lost 0 bases and 8 bases, there was a span of 15 bases. The CDR3 is CASSVDGREGDEQFF. In DNA, the CDR3 is TGTGCCAGCAGCGTAGACGGCAGGGAAGGAGATGAGCAGTTCTTC. Filled out from reference TRBV9 and TRBJ2-1, the complete variable domain reads DSGVTQTPKHLITATGQRVTLRCSPRSGDLSVYWYQQSLDQGLQFLIQYYNGEERAKGNILERFSAQQFPDLHSELNLSSLELGDSALYFCASSVDGREGDEQFFGPGTRLTVL.

The CDR3 region is CASSGRGAGDEQYF. DNA for the CDR3: TGTGCCAGCAGCGGACGGGGGGCGGGCGACGAGCAGTACTTC. The chain joins TRBV3-1 (or the pseudogene TRBV3-2) to TRBJ2-7; TRBD2 might be the D (7 bases). Trimming cost V 5 bases and J 5 bases, with 16 bases left between them. Germline V lookup: CDR1 LGHDT, CDR2 YNNKEL (reference sequence). There are 14 residues in the CDR3.

The V gene is TRBV9, the J gene TRBJ1-6; tentatively, D is TRBD1 (5 bases). Per germline, CDR1 SGDLS and CDR2 YYNGEE. The CDR3 runs 15 residues. V was pared by 4 bases and J by 7 bases, with 15 bases between. CDR3 in amino acids: CASSIEGNSNSPLHF. CDR3 nucleotide sequence: TGTGCCAGCAGCATAGAGGGGAATTCAAATTCACCCCTCCACTTT.

The V and J genes are TRBV29-1 and TRBJ1-2, with 10 bases identical to TRBD1. Germline V gene sequence: CDR1 SQVTM, CDR2 ANQGSEA. Trimming took 6 bases from V and 7 from J; bases not matched to a gene: 5. The CDR3 extends over 12 amino acids. The DNA for the CDR3 is TGCAGCGTCGAGGGACAGGGGCCTGGCTACACCTTC. It specifies CSVEGQGPGYTF.

This chain joins TRBV7-9 and TRBJ2-7; TRBD1 matches at 10 bases. Germline CDR1 is SEHNR and CDR2 is FQNEAQ (reference sequence). The CDR3 is 14 amino acids. Germline trimming cut 6 bases from V and 6 bases from J; bases unmatched to any gene: 8. The CDR3 DNA reads TGTGCCAGCAGAGATCCGGGACAGGGGAGCGAGCAGTACTTC. Protein product: CASRDPGQGSEQYF.

V is TRBV29-1 and J is TRBJ1-6; D gene ambiguous. The V end lost 4 bases, the J end lost 0 bases, and 4 bases lay between the germline ends. CDR1 and CDR2 from the germline V gene are SQVTM and ANQGSEA. This CDR3 is built from 13 residues. The CDR3 bases are TGCAGCGTTGGGAGCTCCTATAATTCACCCCTCCACTTT. The encoded protein is CSVGSSYNSPLHF.

V usage is TRBV11-2 and J usage is TRBJ2-3, with D perhaps TRBD2 (5 bases). The CDR3 runs 12 residues. The germline V gene has CDR1 SGHAT and CDR2 FQNNGV. The V end was cut by 6 bases, the J end by 4 bases, with 8 bases between. CDR3 region: CASSERADTQYF. The CDR3 DNA reads TGTGCCAGCAGTGAGAGGGCAGATACGCAGTATTTT.

The chain links TRBV27 to TRBJ1-2; D is uncertain. V lost 2 bases and J lost 4, with 8 bases in between. There are 13 residues in the CDR3. Germline V gene lookup returns CDR1 MNHEY and CDR2 SMNVEV (reference sequence). The CDR3 DNA reads as TGTGCCAGCAGTTTAGAGGGTGGCTATGGCTACACCTTC. Protein sequence: CASSLEGGYGYTF.

This chain uses TRBV14 with TRBJ2-2; TRBD1 agrees at 9 bases. In germline, CDR1 is SGHDN, CDR2 FVKESK. The CDR3 has 21 residues. J gave up 4 bases and V 4 bases, and 22 bases lay outside the gene matches. The CDR3 DNA reads as TGTGCCAGCAGCCTCACCATCGGGGGGACAGGGCGTTTATCTCGCACCGGGGAGCTGTTTTTT. It codes for CASSLTIGGTGRLSRTGELFF.

The chain employs TRBV18 and TRBJ1-1, with D uncertain. Looked up from germline, CDR1 is KGHSH and CDR2 is LQKENI. The V end was cut by 6 bases, the J end by 3 bases, with 11 bases between. The CDR3 is 13 residues long. CDR3 sequence (DNA): TGTGCCAGCTCGGTATCAGGTGACACTGAAGCTTTCTTT. It specifies CASSVSGDTEAFF.

The chain carries TRBV12-3 or TRBV12-4 and TRBJ2-7, with D possibly matching TRBD1 (5 bases). The V and J ends lost 5 bases and 3 bases respectively, with 8 bases between them. There are 12 residues in the CDR3. CDR3 coding DNA: TGTGCCAGCAGTCGGACATACTACGAGCAGTACTTC. This encodes CASSRTYYEQYF.

J is TRBJ2-3 and V is TRBV7-6, with 12 bases that match TRBD2. V trimming: 3 bases; J trimming: 3 bases; junction bases outside the gene matches: 10. CDR1 and CDR2 from the germline V gene are SGHVS and FNYEAQ. This CDR3 spans 18 amino acids. The CDR3 reads CASSFGGLAGYNTDTQYF. CDR3 sequence (DNA): TGTGCCAGCAGCTTCGGTGGACTAGCGGGGTACAATACAGATACGCAGTATTTT.

This chain joins TRBV14 and TRBJ1-1; D uncertain. The length of the CDR3 is 13 residues. V lost 0 bases and J lost 8, with 10 bases in between. The germline V gene encodes CDR1 SGHDN and CDR2 FVKESK. CDR3 nucleotides: TGTGCCAGCAGCCAAGATGGCGGGATAGAAGCTTTCTTT. It yields the protein CASSQDGGIEAFF.

The genes are TRBV6-1 and TRBJ2-5; 10 bases match TRBD1. This CDR3 comprises 15 residues. Germline V lookup: CDR1 MNHNS, CDR2 SASEGT. V shed 0 bases, J shed 4 bases, and the junction held 2 bases outside the gene matches. As DNA, the CDR3 is TGTGCCAGCAGTGAAGCGACAGGGGGCGTAGAGACCCAGTACTTC. It is translated as CASSEATGGVETQYF.

This rearrangement joins TRBV5-4 to TRBJ1-1, with 8 bases lining up with TRBD1. Losses at the gene ends were 1 base for V and 1 base for J; bases not matched to a gene: 9. The CDR3 is 17 residues long. Per the germline V gene, CDR1 is SGHNT and CDR2 is YYREEE (reference sequence). The CDR3 protein is CASSLPTGGLRNTEAFF. The CDR3 bases are TGTGCCAGCAGCTTGCCAACAGGGGGTTTGAGGAACACTGAAGCTTTCTTT.

V and J are TRBV6-2 or TRBV6-3 and TRBJ1-1; D is ambiguous. The CDR3 has 12 amino acids. The germline V gene has CDR1 MNHEY and CDR2 SVGEGT. V gave up 0 bases and J gave up 3 bases, with 2 bases separating them. CDR3 protein: CASSYSYTEAFF. In nucleotides, the CDR3 is TGTGCCAGCAGTTACTCCTACACTGAAGCTTTCTTT.

This sequence joins TRBV27 and TRBJ2-1; D is uncertain. The V end was cut by 2 bases, the J end by 5 bases, with 13 bases between. In germline, CDR1 is MNHEY, CDR2 SMNVEV (reference sequence). The CDR3 runs to 15 residues. CDR3 in amino acids: CASSLLVESNNEQFF. Written as DNA, the CDR3 is TGTGCCAGCAGTTTACTAGTCGAATCGAACAATGAGCAGTTCTTC.

The chain is built from TRBV5-1 and TRBJ2-2, with 9 bases identical to TRBD1. Trimming at V came to 2 bases and at J to 3 bases, leaving 5 bases not matched to a gene. Germline-derived CDR1 and CDR2 are SGHRS and YFSETQ. The CDR3 has 16 amino acids. CDR3 bases: TGCGCCAGCAGCTTCCGGGGACAGGGAGACACCGGGGAGCTGTTTTTT. Its protein is CASSFRGQGDTGELFF. Using reference TRBV5-1 and TRBJ2-2 for the parts outside the CDR3, the full variable domain is KAGVTQTPRYLIKTRGQQVTLSCSPISGHRSVSWYQQTPGQGLQFLFEYFSETQRNKGNFPGRFSGRQFSNSRSEMNVSTLELGDSALYLCASSFRGQGDTGELFFGEGSRLTVL.

The rearrangement links TRBV5-4 to TRBJ2-1, with D perhaps matching TRBD2 (6 bases). Per germline, CDR1 SGHNT and CDR2 YYREEE (reference sequence). The CDR3 loop spans 14 amino acids. The V end lost 4 bases, the J end lost 7 bases, and 15 bases lay between the germline ends. The CDR3 DNA is TGTGCCAGCAGCGGGGACGGGGGTACAAATGAGCAGTTCTTC. As protein: CASSGDGGTNEQFF.

There are a few counts of this clone. The chain recombines TRBV5-1 with TRBJ2-6; 9 bases align to TRBD2. The V gene's germline CDR1 is SGHRS and CDR2 YFSETQ. V lost 7 bases to trimming and J lost 0 bases; unmatched junction nucleotides: 2. This CDR3 comprises 15 residues. CDR3 region: CASRAGGSGANVLTF. CDR3 nucleotide sequence: TGCGCCAGCCGAGCGGGAGGCTCTGGGGCCAACGTCCTGACTTTC.

The table lists this clone with a few counts. The rearrangement joins TRBV6-5 to TRBJ2-1; no reliable D call. From germline, CDR1 is MNHEY and CDR2 SVGAGI. The V gene lost 8 bases and the J gene lost 7 bases, with 15 bases spanning the gap. The CDR3 has 13 amino acids. The CDR3 sequence: CASYPDSMNEQFF. CDR3 nucleotides: TGTGCCAGCTATCCAGATAGCATGAATGAGCAGTTCTTC.

The genes are TRBV5-4 and TRBJ2-1; weak D call: TRBD1 (6 bases). The CDR3 covers 15 residues. Per germline, CDR1 SGHNT and CDR2 YYREEE (reference sequence). V was cut by 3 bases and J by 1 base, with 11 bases left in between. Written as DNA, the CDR3 is TGTGCCAGCAGCTCCGGGACACCTTCCTACAATGAGCAGTTCTTC. Translated: CASSSGTPSYNEQFF.

This clone has more than one count but fewer than ten. The chain has TRBV7-6 and TRBJ2-5; the match to TRBD2 covers 11 bases. After removal of 6 bases from V and 1 base from J, the junction contained 7 bases not matched to a gene. CDR1 is SGHVS and CDR2 is FNYEAQ in the germline V gene. The CDR3 length is 16 residues. The CDR3 reads CASSPTSGAPQETQYF. The CDR3 region has the DNA TGTGCCAGCAGTCCGACTAGCGGGGCCCCCCAAGAGACCCAGTACTTC.

This sequence joins TRBV2 and TRBJ1-1, with 8 nucleotides matching TRBD1. Germline-derived CDR1 and CDR2 are SNHLY and FYNNEI. CDR3 length: 14 amino acids. V gave up 7 bases and J gave up 1 base; unmatched junction bases: 5. DNA for the CDR3: TGTGCCAGCACTAGGACAGGGTGGAACACTGAAGCTTTCTTT. Protein product: CASTRTGWNTEAFF. The full variable domain, with the rest looked up from reference TRBV2 and TRBJ1-1, is EPEVTQTPSHQVTQMGQEVILRCVPISNHLYFYWYRQILGQKVEFLVSFYNNEISEKSEIFDDQFSVERPDGSNFTLKIRSTKLEDSAMYFCASTRTGWNTEAFFGQGTRLTVV.

The V and J genes are TRBV27 and TRBJ2-7, with 9 bases fitting TRBD1. CDR3 size: 14 residues. The germline CDR1 and CDR2 sequences are MNHEY and SMNVEV (reference sequence). The V and J ends lost 3 bases and 6 bases, in that order; junction bases with no gene match: 6. CDR3 sequence: CASSFQGQGVEQYF. The CDR3 region has the DNA TGTGCCAGCAGTTTCCAGGGACAGGGTGTCGAGCAGTACTTC.

Points on this clone: One junction end does not reproduce the germline sequence, and a read error may be involved. The chain joins TRBV12-3 or TRBV12-4 to TRBJ1-3; D unclear. The CDR3 totals 10 residues. The DNA of the CDR3 is TGTGCCAGCAGTACAAACCCTTTGGATTTT. This translates into CASSTNPLDF.

The chain is built from TRBV19 and TRBJ1-5; D remains unclear. V lost 5 bases and J 7 bases, leaving 9 bases between the germline ends. CDR1 is LNHDA and CDR2 is SQIVND in the germline V gene (reference sequence). This CDR3 region has 12 residues. The CDR3 loop reads CASSGVGQPQHF. The CDR3, as DNA: TGTGCCAGTAGTGGTGTGGGCCAGCCCCAGCATTTT.

The chain uses TRBV29-1 and TRBJ1-2; perhaps TRBD1 as D (6 bases). CDR1 and CDR2 (germline): SQVTM, ANQGSEA. Trimming left V 4 bases short and J 8 bases short, with 11 bases between. This CDR3 has 11 residues. The DNA for the CDR3 is TGCAGCGTTGCACAGGGCTCCGGCTACACCTTC. This gives the protein CSVAQGSGYTF. Drawing the rest from reference TRBV29-1 and TRBJ1-2, the complete variable domain is SAVISQKPSRDICQRGTSLTIQCQVDSQVTMMFWYRQQPGQSLTLIATANQGSEATYESGFVIDKFPISRPNLTFSTLTVSNMSPEDSSIYLCSVAQGSGYTFGSGTRLTVV.

The chain combines TRBV30 with TRBJ1-1; the D gene is possibly TRBD1 (5 bases). Between the trimmed V and J ends, which lost 2 bases and 4 bases, there was a span of 11 bases. The CDR3 totals 13 residues. Germline V lookup: CDR1 GTSNPN, CDR2 SVGIG (reference sequence). CDR3 amino acids: CAWSRQSGTEAFF. The CDR3 DNA is TGTGCCTGGAGTCGACAGTCAGGCACTGAAGCTTTCTTT.

This chain links TRBV19 with TRBJ1-3, with D possibly TRBD1 on 6 matching bases. Trimming removed 1 base from V and 2 bases from J, with 9 bases in between. The CDR3 contains 15 residues. Germline assignment: CDR1 LNHDA and CDR2 SQIVND (reference sequence). Here the CDR3 DNA reads TGTGCCAGTAGTATAGTAGGGGGAACTGGAAACACCATATATTTT. It yields the protein CASSIVGGTGNTIYF.